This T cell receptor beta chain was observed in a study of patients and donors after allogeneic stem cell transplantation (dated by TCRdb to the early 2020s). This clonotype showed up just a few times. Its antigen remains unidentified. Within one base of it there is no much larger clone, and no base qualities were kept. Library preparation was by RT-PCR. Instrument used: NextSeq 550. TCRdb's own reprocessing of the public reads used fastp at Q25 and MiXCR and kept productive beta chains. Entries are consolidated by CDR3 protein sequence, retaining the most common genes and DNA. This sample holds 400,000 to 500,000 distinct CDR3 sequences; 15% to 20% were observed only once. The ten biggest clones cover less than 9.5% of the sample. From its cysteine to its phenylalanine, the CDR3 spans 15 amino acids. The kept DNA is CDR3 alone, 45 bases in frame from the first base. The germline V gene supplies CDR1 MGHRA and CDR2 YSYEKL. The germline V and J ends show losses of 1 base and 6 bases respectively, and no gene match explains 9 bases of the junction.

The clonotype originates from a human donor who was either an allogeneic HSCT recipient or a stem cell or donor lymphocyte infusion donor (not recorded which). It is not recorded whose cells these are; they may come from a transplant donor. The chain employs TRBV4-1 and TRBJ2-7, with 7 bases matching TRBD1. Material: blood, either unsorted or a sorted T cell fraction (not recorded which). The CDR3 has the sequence CASSQGVGGFIEQYF. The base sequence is TGCGCCAGCAGCCAAGGGGTAGGGGGCTTTATCGAGCAGTACTTC.